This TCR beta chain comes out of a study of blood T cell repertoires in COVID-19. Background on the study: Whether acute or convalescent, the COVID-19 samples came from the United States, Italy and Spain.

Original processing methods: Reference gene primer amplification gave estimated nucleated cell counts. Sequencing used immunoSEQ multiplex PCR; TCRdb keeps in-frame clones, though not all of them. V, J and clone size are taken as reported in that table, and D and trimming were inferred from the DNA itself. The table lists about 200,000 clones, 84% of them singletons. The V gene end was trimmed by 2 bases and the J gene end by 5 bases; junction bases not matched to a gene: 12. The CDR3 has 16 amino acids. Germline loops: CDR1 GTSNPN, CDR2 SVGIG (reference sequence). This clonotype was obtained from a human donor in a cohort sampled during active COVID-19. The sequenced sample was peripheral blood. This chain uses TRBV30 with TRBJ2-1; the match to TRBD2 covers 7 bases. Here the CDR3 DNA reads TGTGCCTGGAGTACGGGTGGCGGGAGAGGCAACAATGAGCAGTTCTTC. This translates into CAWSTGGGRGNNEQFF.